The 13 T cell receptor beta chains given below trace back to one sample, sequenced in a study of beta chain features in type 1 diabetes. Of the isolated RNA, all was reverse transcribed, and so the sequenced material was expressed TCRB transcripts. Sequencing used immunoSEQ multiplex PCR; TCRdb keeps in-frame clones, though not all of them. The repertoire holds 360,000 or so clones, with about 20% as singletons. Sequenced input: naive CD4+ T cells from blood. These receptors were obtained from a young woman in good health.

The chain employs TRBV7-2 and TRBJ2-2; D is possibly TRBD2 (7 bases). The CDR3 has 17 residues. V gave up 5 bases and J gave up 0 bases, with 16 bases separating them. Germline-derived CDR1 and CDR2 are SGHTA and FQGNSA. The CDR3 region is CASSPSRGGANTGELFF. In DNA form, the CDR3 reads TGTGCCAGCAGCCCCTCTAGGGGGGGGGCGAACACCGGGGAGCTGTTTTTT.

This sequence joins TRBV2 and TRBJ2-5; perhaps TRBD2 as D (6 bases). V was pared by 2 bases and J by 4 bases, with 14 bases between. CDR3 length equals 15 residues. Per the germline V gene, CDR1 is SNHLY and CDR2 is FYNNEI. The CDR3 protein is CASSERVGSGETQYF. The CDR3 bases are TGTGCCAGCAGTGAACGTGTCGGGAGTGGAGAGACCCAGTACTTC.

This clone appeared a few times. The rearrangement uses TRBV29-1 and TRBJ2-3; TRBD1 matches at 7 bases. V lost 7 bases to trimming and J lost 2 bases; unmatched junction nucleotides: 6. CDR1 and CDR2 from the germline V gene are SQVTM and ANQGSEA. The CDR3 has 13 amino acids. The CDR3 loop is CSAGQDTTDTQYF. CDR3 nucleotide sequence: TGCAGCGCCGGACAGGACACCACAGATACGCAGTATTTT.

The chain joins TRBV30 to TRBJ1-5, with D tentatively TRBD1 (5 bases). The CDR3 is 14 residues long. V gave up 0 bases and J gave up 4 bases, with 10 bases separating them. Germline V CDR1 and CDR2: GTSNPN, SVGIG (reference sequence). CDR3 DNA sequence: TGTGCCTGGAGTGTAATTCAGGGAAATCAGCCCCAGCATTTT. Its protein is CAWSVIQGNQPQHF.

In this sample, this clone turned up a few times. The chain joins TRBV4-1 to TRBJ1-4; no clear D gene. The CDR3 runs 14 residues. Germline V lookup: CDR1 MGHRA, CDR2 YSYEKL. V lost 1 base and J 7 bases, leaving 10 bases between the germline ends. CDR3 in amino acids: CASSQGQHIEKLFF. For the CDR3, the DNA is TGCGCCAGCAGCCAAGGACAACACATTGAAAAACTGTTTTTT.

Only a few counts were recorded for this clone. This chain joins TRBV4-2 and TRBJ2-5; TRBD2 agrees at 12 bases. J gave up 4 bases and V 0 bases, and 3 bases lay outside the gene matches. The CDR3 loop spans 16 amino acids. Germline values: CDR1 LGHNA, CDR2 YNFKEQ. The CDR3 DNA reads TGTGCCAGCAGCCAAGACATGACTAGCGGGGGAGAGACCCAGTACTTC. This encodes CASSQDMTSGGETQYF.

The chain links TRBV18 to TRBJ2-1, with 9 bases lining up with TRBD2. The trim removed 8 bases at V and 8 bases at J, leaving 10 bases unmatched. The germline V gene encodes CDR1 KGHSH and CDR2 LQKENI. The CDR3 totals 14 residues. The CDR3 loop reads CASQRPSGIHEQFF. CDR3 sequence (DNA): TGTGCCAGCCAACGGCCTAGCGGGATCCATGAGCAGTTCTTC.

The chain combines TRBV2 with TRBJ2-5; D perhaps matches TRBD1 (5 bases). From germline, CDR1 is SNHLY and CDR2 FYNNEI. Trimming left V 1 base short and J 5 bases short, with 8 bases between. The CDR3 covers 13 residues. The CDR3 loop reads CASSEEAGETQYF. The CDR3 coding sequence is TGTGCCAGCAGTGAAGAGGCAGGGGAGACCCAGTACTTC.

The J gene is TRBJ2-1, the V gene TRBV4-3; D is possibly TRBD2 (5 bases). CDR3 length: 15 residues. V dropped 0 bases and J dropped 7 bases, with 13 bases sitting between them. The V gene's germline CDR1 is LGHNA and CDR2 YSLEER. CDR3 coding DNA: TGCGCCAGCAGCCAAGAGAGGAGATCGGGGAATGAGCAGTTCTTC. Amino acids: CASSQERRSGNEQFF.

This clone has more than one count but fewer than ten. V usage is TRBV5-1 and J usage is TRBJ2-7; 10 positions match TRBD2. V shed 4 bases and J 2 bases; nucleotides not matched to a gene: 3. Germline loops: CDR1 SGHRS, CDR2 YFSETQ. The CDR3 has 14 amino acids. CDR3 sequence: CASSPSGSPYEQYF. In DNA form, the CDR3 reads TGCGCCAGCAGCCCTAGCGGGAGTCCCTACGAGCAGTACTTC. Full variable domain (missing parts from reference TRBV5-1 and TRBJ2-7): KAGVTQTPRYLIKTRGQQVTLSCSPISGHRSVSWYQQTPGQGLQFLFEYFSETQRNKGNFPGRFSGRQFSNSRSEMNVSTLELGDSALYLCASSPSGSPYEQYFGPGTRLTVT.

This chain joins TRBV4-2 and TRBJ2-5; 9 nucleotides agree with TRBD1. Germline CDR1 reads LGHNA; CDR2 reads YNFKEQ. This CDR3 is built from 15 residues. With 1 base clipped from V and 5 bases from J, the junction kept 5 bases outside the gene matches. The CDR3 nucleotides are TGTGCCAGCAGCCAAGTACAGGGGGCAGGTGAGACCCAGTACTTC. Translation gives CASSQVQGAGETQYF.

This clone was counted between two and nine times. This chain uses TRBV25-1 with TRBJ2-7; the match to TRBD1 covers 7 bases. The germline V gene has CDR1 MGHDK and CDR2 SYGVNS. J was trimmed by 2 bases and V by 3 bases; bases with no gene match: 4. There are 14 residues in the CDR3. CDR3 nucleotide sequence: TGTGCCAGCAGTGACTCGGGACAGACCTACGAGCAGTACTTC. Translating gives CASSDSGQTYEQYF.

Concerning this clone itself: Other DNA sequences in the same sample also yield this CDR3. This chain joins TRBV5-1 and TRBJ2-3; perhaps TRBD2 as D (6 bases). CDR3 length: 14 amino acids. Germline assignment: CDR1 SGHRS and CDR2 YFSETQ. The V end was cut by 0 bases, the J end by 3 bases, with 8 bases between. The CDR3 DNA reads TGCGCCAGCAGCTTGGGACTAGGGACAGATACGCAGTATTTT. Protein product: CASSLGLGTDTQYF. Complete variable domain (other parts from reference TRBV5-1 and TRBJ2-3): KAGVTQTPRYLIKTRGQQVTLSCSPISGHRSVSWYQQTPGQGLQFLFEYFSETQRNKGNFPGRFSGRQFSNSRSEMNVSTLELGDSALYLCASSLGLGTDTQYFGPGTRLTVL.